These 17 T cell receptor beta chains share one sample of origin, sequenced in a study of T-cell reconstitution after alpha-beta-depleted transplantation in children. A TCRbeta library incorporating unique molecular identifiers was prepared. MiXCR, applied by TCRdb to the PCR reads, yields one record per CDR3 protein. The data show about 610,000 distinct CDR3 sequences, with 25% to 30% seen just once and less than 40% held by the top ten. The sample was PBMCs, taken before TCRalphabeta/CD19-depleted stem cell transplant. These receptors all come from a boy under three years old with Wiskott-Aldrich syndrome, due to receive a stem cell transplant.

The sample holds a few counts of this clonotype. The chain carries TRBV28 and TRBJ1-2; 9 positions agree with TRBD1. Germline V gives CDR1 MDHEN, CDR2 SYDVKM. Trimming removed 7 bases from V and 8 bases from J; junction bases left unmatched: 14. This CDR3 comprises 15 residues. The CDR3 DNA is TGTGCCAGCAACCCTTCCGGGACAGGGATCGAGGGCTACACCTTC. It is translated as CASNPSGTGIEGYTF.

This clonotype was seen a few times. The rearrangement joins TRBV15 to TRBJ2-7, with 13 nucleotides matching TRBD2. This CDR3 is built from 15 residues. Losses at the gene ends were 0 bases for V and 6 bases for J; bases not matched to a gene: 2. Per the germline V gene, CDR1 is LNHNV and CDR2 is YYDKDF (reference sequence). CDR3 DNA: TGTGCCACCAGCAGAGAACTAGCGGGAGGGCTCGAGCAGTACTTC. It specifies CATSRELAGGLEQYF. Full variable domain (remainder filled in from reference TRBV15 and TRBJ2-7): DAMVIQNPRYQVTQFGKPVTLSCSQTLNHNVMYWYQQKSSQAPKLLFHYYDKDFNNEADTPDNFQSRRPNTSFCFLDIRSPGLGDTAMYLCATSRELAGGLEQYFGPGTRLTVT.

This clonotype has a handful of counts. The CDR3: CASSAVTDTQYF. CDR3 DNA: TGTGCCAGCAGCGCGGTAACAGATACGCAGTATTTT. The V call is TRBV9, the J call TRBJ2-3, with D uncertain. Trimming left V 3 bases short and J 3 bases short, with 5 bases between. Germline V CDR1 and CDR2: SGDLS, YYNGEE. The CDR3 runs to 12 residues.

This chain connects TRBV12-3 or TRBV12-4 to TRBJ2-5, with D unclear. The V and J ends lost 3 bases and 9 bases respectively, with 11 bases between them. There are 12 residues in the CDR3. CDR3 amino acids: CASSLQISAQYF. The CDR3 coding sequence is TGTGCCAGCAGTTTGCAAATCTCGGCCCAGTACTTC.

The chain recombines TRBV2 with TRBJ2-3; D is perhaps TRBD2 (5 bases). The CDR3 spans 18 residues. The V and J ends lost 3 bases and 1 base respectively, with 20 bases between them. CDR1 and CDR2 from the germline V gene are SNHLY and FYNNEI. The CDR3 coding sequence is TGTGCCAGCAGTGATGACCTCACTACTTGGGGAGGCACAGATACGCAGTATTTT. Translating it yields CASSDDLTTWGGTDTQYF.

This chain links TRBV7-3 with TRBJ2-1; 8 positions agree with TRBD2. V shed 4 bases, J shed 5 bases, and the junction held 4 bases outside the gene matches. This CDR3 is built from 14 residues. The germline gives CDR1 SGHTA, CDR2 FQGTGA. In nucleotides, the CDR3 is TGTGCCAGCAGCTCCCGGGGACTAGACAATGAGCAGTTCTTC. Translation: CASSSRGLDNEQFF. Complete variable domain (other parts from reference TRBV7-3 and TRBJ2-1): GAGVSQTPSNKVTEKGKYVELRCDPISGHTALYWYRQSLGQGPEFLIYFQGTGAADDSGLPNDRFFAVRPEGSVSTLKIQRTERGDSAVYLCASSSRGLDNEQFFGPGTRLTVL.

This clonotype was found a few times. V gene TRBV7-9 combines with J gene TRBJ2-5; 11 bases fit TRBD1. Germline values: CDR1 SEHNR, CDR2 FQNEAQ (reference sequence). CDR3 length: 16 amino acids. The J segment lost 1 base and the V segment lost 6 bases, leaving 7 bases of the junction unmatched. In nucleotides, the CDR3 is TGTGCCAGCAGATTTCCGGGACAGGGGGTCCAAGAGACCCAGTACTTC. This sequence encodes CASRFPGQGVQETQYF.

This clonotype came up a few times. This CDR3 is CASSLYGGFTYEQYF. DNA for the CDR3: TGTGCCAGCAGCTTATATGGGGGGTTTACCTACGAGCAGTACTTC. The chain couples TRBV7-2 to TRBJ2-7, with D possibly being TRBD2 (6 bases). There are 15 residues in the CDR3. The germline V gene encodes CDR1 SGHTA and CDR2 FQGNSA. V was pared by 2 bases and J by 2 bases, with 13 bases between.

The chain links TRBV5-1 to TRBJ2-5; D not resolved. Per the germline V gene, CDR1 is SGHRS and CDR2 is YFSETQ. The CDR3 runs 13 residues. Trimming removed 4 bases at V and 4 bases at J, with 11 bases between. Here the CDR3 reads CASSLHSSETQYF. In DNA form, the CDR3 reads TGCGCCAGCAGCCTACATTCTTCAGAGACCCAGTACTTC. The whole variable domain, remainder taken from reference TRBV5-1 and TRBJ2-5, is KAGVTQTPRYLIKTRGQQVTLSCSPISGHRSVSWYQQTPGQGLQFLFEYFSETQRNKGNFPGRFSGRQFSNSRSEMNVSTLELGDSALYLCASSLHSSETQYFGPGTRLLVL.

The chain employs TRBV4-1 and TRBJ2-7, with TRBD2 identical over 7 bases. This CDR3 spans 17 amino acids. CDR1 is MGHRA and CDR2 is YSYEKL in the germline V gene. V lost 1 base, J lost 0 bases, and 9 bases stayed unmatched. CDR3 loop: CASSQGEGGLPSYEQYF. CDR3 bases: TGCGCCAGCAGCCAAGGGGAGGGCGGACTACCCTCCTACGAGCAGTACTTC.

This chain joins TRBV7-6 and TRBJ2-5; 10 nucleotides match TRBD2. V lost 5 bases to trimming and J lost 4 bases; unmatched junction nucleotides: 13. Germline V gene data show CDR1 as SGHVS and CDR2 as FNYEAQ. The CDR3 consists of 17 residues. In nucleotides, the CDR3 is TGTGCCAGCAGCCGCCTCTTCGCTAGCGGGAGAGGAGAGACCCAGTACTTC. This gives the protein CASSRLFASGRGETQYF.

This clonotype has just a few counts. V gene TRBV15 combines with J gene TRBJ1-2; D remains ambiguous. Germline CDR1 and CDR2: LNHNV and YYDKDF (reference sequence). V dropped 8 bases and J dropped 4 bases, with 11 bases sitting between them. The CDR3 length is 12 residues. The CDR3 spells CATGRWGYGYTF. The CDR3 DNA reads as TGTGCCACCGGTCGATGGGGCTATGGCTACACCTTC.

This clonotype was picked up a small number of times. The chain employs TRBV5-1 and TRBJ2-5, with 12 bases lining up with TRBD2. There are 15 residues in the CDR3. Germline V gene sequence: CDR1 SGHRS, CDR2 YFSETQ. V gave up 4 bases and J gave up 5 bases; unmatched junction bases: 6. CDR3 protein: CASSEGLAGFETQYF. In nucleotides, the CDR3 is TGCGCCAGCAGCGAAGGACTAGCGGGATTCGAGACCCAGTACTTC.

This clonotype has more than one count but fewer than ten. The gene calls are TRBV28 and TRBJ2-5; D possibly matches TRBD1 or TRBD2 (6 bases each). Deletions cut 4 bases from V and 5 bases from J, with 14 bases between. CDR3 size: 14 residues. Germline CDR1 MDHEN, CDR2 SYDVKM. The CDR3: CASSSRERGETQYF. The CDR3 DNA is TGTGCCAGCAGTTCCCGGGAGAGGGGGGAGACCCAGTACTTC.

This clonotype was recorded a few times. The V gene is TRBV6-5, the J gene TRBJ1-3; a possible D gene is TRBD1 (5 bases). Trimming left V 0 bases short and J 1 base short, with 16 bases between. The CDR3 is made up of 18 amino acids. Germline CDR1 reads MNHEY; CDR2 reads SVGAGI. The CDR3 DNA follows: TGTGCCAGCAGTTACTCGGGCGCAGGGTTCTTGTCTGGAAACACCATATATTTT. This encodes CASSYSGAGFLSGNTIYF.

This sequence joins TRBV12-3 or TRBV12-4 and TRBJ2-1, with 9 bases lining up with TRBD2. Trimming at V came to 5 bases and at J to 9 bases, leaving 14 bases not matched to a gene. The CDR3 length is 16 residues. This CDR3 is CASSLPSGNARSEQFF. Written as DNA, the CDR3 is TGTGCCAGCAGTCTCCCTAGCGGGAATGCCCGGTCTGAGCAGTTCTTC.

The chain has TRBV5-1 and TRBJ1-2; D is ambiguous. V shed 0 bases and J shed 8 bases, with 20 bases lying between them. CDR1 is SGHRS, CDR2 YFSETQ, per germline. The CDR3 sequence is 16 residues long. CDR3 DNA sequence: TGCGCCAGCAGCTTGGAGGCAGGCTCTTTCTCCCCCGGCTACACCTTC. It yields the protein CASSLEAGSFSPGYTF.